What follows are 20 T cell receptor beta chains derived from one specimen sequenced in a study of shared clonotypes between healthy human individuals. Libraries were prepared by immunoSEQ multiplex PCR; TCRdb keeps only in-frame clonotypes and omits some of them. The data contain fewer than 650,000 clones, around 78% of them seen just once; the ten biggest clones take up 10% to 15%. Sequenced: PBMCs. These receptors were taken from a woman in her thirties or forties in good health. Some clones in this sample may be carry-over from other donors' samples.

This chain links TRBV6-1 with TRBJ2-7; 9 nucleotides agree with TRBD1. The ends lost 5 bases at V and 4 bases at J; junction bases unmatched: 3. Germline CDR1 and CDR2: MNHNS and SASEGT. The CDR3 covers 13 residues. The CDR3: CASSWDRAYEQYF. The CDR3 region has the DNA TGTGCCAGCAGTTGGGACAGGGCGTACGAGCAGTACTTC.

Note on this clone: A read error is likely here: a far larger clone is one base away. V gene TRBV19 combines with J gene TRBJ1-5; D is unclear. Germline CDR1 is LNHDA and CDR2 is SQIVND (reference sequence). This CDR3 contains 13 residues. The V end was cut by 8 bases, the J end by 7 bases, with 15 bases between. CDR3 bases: TGTGCCAGTGGTGAGGTCCGAGGGCAGCCCCAGCATTTT. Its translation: CASGEVRGQPQHF.

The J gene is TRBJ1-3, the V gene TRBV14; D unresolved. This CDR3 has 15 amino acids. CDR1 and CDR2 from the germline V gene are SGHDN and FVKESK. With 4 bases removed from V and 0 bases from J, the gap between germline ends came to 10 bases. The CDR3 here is CASSRLLGSGNTIYF. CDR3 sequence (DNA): TGTGCCAGCAGCCGCCTACTGGGCTCTGGAAACACCATATATTTT.

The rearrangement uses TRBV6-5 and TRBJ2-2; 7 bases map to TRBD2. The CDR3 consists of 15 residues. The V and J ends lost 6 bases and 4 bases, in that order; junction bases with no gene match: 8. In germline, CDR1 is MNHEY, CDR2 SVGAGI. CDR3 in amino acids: CASRSAGTITGELFF. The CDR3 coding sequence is TGTGCCAGCAGAAGCGCCGGGACTATCACCGGGGAGCTGTTTTTT.

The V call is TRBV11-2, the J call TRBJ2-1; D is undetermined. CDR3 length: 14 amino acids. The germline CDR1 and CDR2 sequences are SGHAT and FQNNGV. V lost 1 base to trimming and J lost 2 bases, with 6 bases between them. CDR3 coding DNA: TGTGCCAGCAGCTTAGTTGCGGCCTACAATGAGCAGTTCTTC. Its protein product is CASSLVAAYNEQFF.

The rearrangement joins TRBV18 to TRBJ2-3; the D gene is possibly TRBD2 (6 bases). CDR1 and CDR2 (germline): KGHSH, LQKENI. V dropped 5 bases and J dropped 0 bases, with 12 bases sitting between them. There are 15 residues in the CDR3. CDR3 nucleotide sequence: TGTGCCAGCTCAACCTTAGCGGAGAGCACAGATACGCAGTATTTT. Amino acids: CASSTLAESTDTQYF.

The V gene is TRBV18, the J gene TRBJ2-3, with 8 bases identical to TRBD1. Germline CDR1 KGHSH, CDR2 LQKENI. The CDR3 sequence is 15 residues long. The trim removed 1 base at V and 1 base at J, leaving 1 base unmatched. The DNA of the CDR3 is TGTGCCAGCTCACCACAGGGACAGGGCACAGATACGCAGTATTTT. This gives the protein CASSPQGQGTDTQYF. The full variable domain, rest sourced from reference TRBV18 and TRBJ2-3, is NAGVMQNPRHLVRRRGQEARLRCSPMKGHSHVYWYRQLPEEGLKFMVYLQKENIIDESGMPKERFSAEFPKEGPSILRIQQVVRGDSAAYFCASSPQGQGTDTQYFGPGTRLTVL.

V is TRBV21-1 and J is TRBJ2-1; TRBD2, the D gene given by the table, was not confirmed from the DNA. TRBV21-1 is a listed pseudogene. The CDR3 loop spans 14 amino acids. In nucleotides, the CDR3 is TGTGCCAGCAGCAAAGTCGCAGCGGGTTATGAGCAGTTCTTC. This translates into CASSKVAAGYEQFF.

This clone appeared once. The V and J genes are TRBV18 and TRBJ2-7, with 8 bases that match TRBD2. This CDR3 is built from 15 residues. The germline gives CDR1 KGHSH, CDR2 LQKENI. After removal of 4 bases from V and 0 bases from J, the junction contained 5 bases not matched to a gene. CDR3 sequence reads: CASSRAGAASYEQYF. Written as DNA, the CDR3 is TGTGCCAGCTCACGAGCGGGGGCGGCCTCCTACGAGCAGTACTTC.

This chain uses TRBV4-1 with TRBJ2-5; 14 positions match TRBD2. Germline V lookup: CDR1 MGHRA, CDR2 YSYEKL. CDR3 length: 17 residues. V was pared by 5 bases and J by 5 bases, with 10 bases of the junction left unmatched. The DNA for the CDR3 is TGCGCCAGCAGCGAAGGGACTAGCGGGAGAGCCTCCGAGACCCAGTACTTC. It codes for CASSEGTSGRASETQYF.

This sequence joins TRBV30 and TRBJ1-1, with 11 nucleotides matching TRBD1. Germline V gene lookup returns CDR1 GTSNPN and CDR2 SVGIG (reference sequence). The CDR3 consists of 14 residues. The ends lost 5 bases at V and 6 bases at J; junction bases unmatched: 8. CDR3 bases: TGTGCCTGGGACGGGACAGGGGGACTCTCTGAAGCTTTCTTT. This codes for CAWDGTGGLSEAFF.

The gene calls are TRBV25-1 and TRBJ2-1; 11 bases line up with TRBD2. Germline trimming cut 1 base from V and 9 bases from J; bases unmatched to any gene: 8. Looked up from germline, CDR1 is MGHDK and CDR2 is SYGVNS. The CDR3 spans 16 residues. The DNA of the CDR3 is TGTGCCAGCAGTGAATGGATAGCGGGAGGGCCGGGTGAGCAGTTCTTC. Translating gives CASSEWIAGGPGEQFF. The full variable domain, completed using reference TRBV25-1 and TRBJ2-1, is EADIYQTPRYLVIGTGKKITLECSQTMGHDKMYWYQQDPGMELHLIHYSYGVNSTEKGDLSSESTVSRIRTEHFPLTLESARPSHTSQYLCASSEWIAGGPGEQFFGPGTRLTVL.

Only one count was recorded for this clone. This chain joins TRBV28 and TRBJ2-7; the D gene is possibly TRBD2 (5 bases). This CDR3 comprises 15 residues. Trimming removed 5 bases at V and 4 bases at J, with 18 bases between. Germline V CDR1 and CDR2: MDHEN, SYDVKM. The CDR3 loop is CASSQLGSSPYEQYF. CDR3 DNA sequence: TGTGCCAGCAGTCAGCTAGGGAGTTCGCCGTACGAGCAGTACTTC.

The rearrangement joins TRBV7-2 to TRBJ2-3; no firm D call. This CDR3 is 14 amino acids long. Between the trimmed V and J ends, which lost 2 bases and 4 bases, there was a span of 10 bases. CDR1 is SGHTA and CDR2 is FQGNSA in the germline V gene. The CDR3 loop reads CASSLNSYPDTQYF. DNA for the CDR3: TGTGCCAGCAGCTTAAACTCTTATCCAGATACGCAGTATTTT.

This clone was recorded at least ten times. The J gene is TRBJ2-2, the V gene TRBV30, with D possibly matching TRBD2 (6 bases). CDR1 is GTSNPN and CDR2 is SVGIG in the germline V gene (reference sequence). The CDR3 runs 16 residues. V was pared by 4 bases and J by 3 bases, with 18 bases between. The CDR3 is CAWNGGLARDTGELFF. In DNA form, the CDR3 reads TGTGCCTGGAATGGCGGTCTAGCGAGGGACACCGGGGAGCTGTTTTTT.

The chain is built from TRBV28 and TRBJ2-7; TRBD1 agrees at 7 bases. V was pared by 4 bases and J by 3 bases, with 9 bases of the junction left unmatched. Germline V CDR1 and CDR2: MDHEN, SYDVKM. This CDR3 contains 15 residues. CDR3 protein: CASSSGTASFYEQYF. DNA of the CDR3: TGTGCCAGCAGTTCCGGGACAGCCTCCTTCTACGAGCAGTACTTC.

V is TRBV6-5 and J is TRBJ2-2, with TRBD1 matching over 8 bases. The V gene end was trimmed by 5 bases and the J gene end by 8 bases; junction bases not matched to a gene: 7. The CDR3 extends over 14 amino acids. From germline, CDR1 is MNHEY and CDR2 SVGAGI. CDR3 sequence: CASSRDRLAGELFF. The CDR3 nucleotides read TGTGCCAGCAGTCGGGACAGGTTGGCAGGGGAGCTGTTTTTT.

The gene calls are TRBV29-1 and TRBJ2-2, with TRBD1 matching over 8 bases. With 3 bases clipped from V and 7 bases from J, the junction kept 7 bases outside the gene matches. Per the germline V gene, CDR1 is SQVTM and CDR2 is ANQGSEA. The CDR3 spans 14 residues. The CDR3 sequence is CSVDSGTGVGELFF. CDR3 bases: TGCAGCGTTGACTCCGGGACAGGAGTCGGGGAGCTGTTTTTT.

The CDR3 DNA reads TGTGCCAGCAGCGATCCCGTTAGCGGGAGGGAGCAGTTCTTC. Its translation is CASSDPVSGREQFF. J is TRBJ2-1 and V is TRBV11-2, with 10 positions matching TRBD2. Per the germline V gene, CDR1 is SGHAT and CDR2 is FQNNGV. Germline trimming cut 5 bases from V and 10 bases from J; bases unmatched to any gene: 8. CDR3 length: 14 amino acids.

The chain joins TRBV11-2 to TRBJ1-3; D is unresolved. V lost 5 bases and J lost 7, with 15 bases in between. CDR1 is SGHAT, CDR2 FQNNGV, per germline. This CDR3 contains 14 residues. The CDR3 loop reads CASSPLADGNTIYF. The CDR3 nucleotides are TGTGCCAGCAGCCCCCTCGCCGATGGGAACACCATATATTTT. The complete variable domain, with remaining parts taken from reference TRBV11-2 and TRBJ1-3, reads EAGVAQSPRYKIIEKRQSVAFWCNPISGHATLYWYQQILGQGPKLLIQFQNNGVVDDSQLPKDRFSAERLKGVDSTLKIQPAKLEDSAVYLCASSPLADGNTIYFGEGSWLTVV.